This T cell receptor (beta chain) originates from a study of T cell responses to AZD1222 COVID-19 vaccine. Study overall: Second-dose groups at about 4 or about 12 weeks were pooled. Whole-study results and caveats: The study found vaccine-associated CD4 TCRs spanning spike, dominant at 160-218 and 743-854. Close to half of all spike-specific TCRs reportedly target regions of the variants that are unmutated. In all cases, repertoires were sampled only after the peak T cell response.

Germline V CDR1 and CDR2: MNHEY, SVGAGI. Trimming shortened V by 8 bases and J by 4 bases, and 17 bases separated the two germline ends. This CDR3 region has 14 residues. The repertoire was sequenced with immunoSEQ multiplex PCR; TCRdb's copy has only in-frame clones and lacks some. The data show around 50,000 clones, with approximately 86% seen just once and around 17% held by the top ten. About this clone: Antigen unknown.

The chain uses TRBV6-5 and TRBJ2-5; possible D gene TRBD2, 6 bases. The specimen was peripheral blood, collected on day 0 of AZD1222 vaccination. This receptor was obtained from an adult in good health. In nucleotides, the CDR3 is TGTGCCAGCGGCCGCCCCGGGACTCGAGAGACCCAGTACTTC. Residues: CASGRPGTRETQYF.